This record concerns one T cell receptor (beta chain) sequence. The V and J ends lost 3 bases and 3 bases respectively, with 9 bases between them. The V gene's germline CDR1 is LGHNT and CDR2 FRNRAP. The CDR3 is made up of 13 amino acids. The data derive from a study of blood T cell repertoires in COVID-19. Study-level background: COVID-19 samples from acute and convalescent phases originated in the United States, Italy and Spain. T cells, B-cell-depleted T cells, or PBMCs provided the cDNA or gDNA that served as material.

Sequenced by immunoSEQ multiplex PCR; TCRdb stores in-frame clones only, minus some. The profile shows fewer than 350,000 clones, around 81% of them singletons. J is TRBJ2-7 and V is TRBV12-5, with a possible D match to TRBD1 (6 bases). This receptor was identified in a woman in her sixties or seventies with active or convalescent COVID-19. The sample was peripheral blood. Here the CDR3 reads CASGFGQIYEQYF. The CDR3 DNA reads TGTGCTAGTGGTTTTGGACAGATCTACGAGCAGTACTTC.